This entry describes one T cell receptor (beta chain). The source of the sample is a study of cytomegalovirus exposure and HLA in healthy donors. CDR3 length: 14 amino acids. Germline V gene sequence: CDR1 MDHEN, CDR2 SYDVKM. V was pared by 5 bases and J by 3 bases, with 11 bases between. Only in-frame clones appear in the TCRdb table, and some are missing; sequencing was by immunoSEQ multiplex PCR. Of roughly 100,000 clones listed, about 88% are singletons. Sequenced input: PBMCs. The sequence derives from a woman under 30 in good health and CMV-seropositive. The chain recombines TRBV28 with TRBJ1-5, with unresolved D. The CDR3 loop reads CASSILRDNQPQHF. CDR3 sequence (DNA): TGTGCCAGCAGTATACTCCGGGACAATCAGCCCCAGCATTTT.